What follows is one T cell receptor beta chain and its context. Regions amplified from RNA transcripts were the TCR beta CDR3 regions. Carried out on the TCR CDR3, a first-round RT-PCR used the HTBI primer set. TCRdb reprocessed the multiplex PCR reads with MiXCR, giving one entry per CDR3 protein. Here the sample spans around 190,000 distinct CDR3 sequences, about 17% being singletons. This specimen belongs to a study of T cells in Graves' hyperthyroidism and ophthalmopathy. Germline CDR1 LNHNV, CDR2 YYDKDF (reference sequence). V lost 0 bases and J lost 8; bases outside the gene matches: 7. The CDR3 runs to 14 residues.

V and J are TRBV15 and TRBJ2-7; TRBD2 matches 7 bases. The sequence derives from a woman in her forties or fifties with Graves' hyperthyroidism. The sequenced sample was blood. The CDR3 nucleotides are TGTGCCACCAGCAGAGAAGTCGGGGAGGGGAAGCAGTACTTC. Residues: CATSREVGEGKQYF.